This entry describes one T cell receptor (beta chain). Its antigen is unidentified. Time point reported: baseline pretreatment blood. As for treatment: 15 Gy SBRT to primary tumor, nephrectomy 4 weeks later. The patient's renal cell carcinoma had clear cell pathology. This entry is derived from a study of radiation and T cells in renal cell carcinoma. Broader study findings: From baseline, blood top tumor clonotypes peaked at 2 weeks post-radiation.

TCRdb's table, derived via immunoSEQ multiplex PCR, lists solely in-frame clones and lacks some. The table has 150,000 or so clones, 75% to 90% seen once. The sample consisted of blood, taken from a patient whose treatment included radiotherapy and nephrectomy. This receptor was obtained from a woman in her fifties or sixties with renal cell carcinoma.

The CDR3 loop is CASSDMDNWFPAGYTF. The CDR3 bases are TGTGCCAGCAGTGACATGGACAATTGGTTCCCAGCTGGCTACACCTTC. V is TRBV25-1 and J is TRBJ1-2; a weak D match, TRBD1 (5 bases). The V gene lost 3 bases and the J gene lost 7 bases, with 21 bases spanning the gap. CDR1 and CDR2 (germline): MGHDK, SYGVNS. This CDR3 spans 16 amino acids.